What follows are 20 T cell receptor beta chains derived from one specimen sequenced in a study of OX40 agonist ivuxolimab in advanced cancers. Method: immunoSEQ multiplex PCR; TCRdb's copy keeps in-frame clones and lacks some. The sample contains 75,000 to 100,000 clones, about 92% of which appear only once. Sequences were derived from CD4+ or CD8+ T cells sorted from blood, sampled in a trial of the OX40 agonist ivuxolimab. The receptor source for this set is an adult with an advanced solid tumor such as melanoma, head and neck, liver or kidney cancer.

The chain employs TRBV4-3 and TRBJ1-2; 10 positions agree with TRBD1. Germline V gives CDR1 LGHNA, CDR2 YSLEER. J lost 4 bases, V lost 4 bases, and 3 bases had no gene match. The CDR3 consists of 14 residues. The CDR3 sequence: CASSPGTGAYGYTF. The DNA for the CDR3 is TGCGCCAGCAGCCCCGGGACAGGGGCCTATGGCTACACCTTC.

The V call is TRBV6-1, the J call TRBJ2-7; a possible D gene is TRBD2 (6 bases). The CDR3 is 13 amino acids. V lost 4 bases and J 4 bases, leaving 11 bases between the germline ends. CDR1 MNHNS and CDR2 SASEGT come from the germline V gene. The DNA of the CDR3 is TGTGCCAGCAGTGTCTGGGGGAGGTACGAGCAGTACTTC. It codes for CASSVWGRYEQYF.

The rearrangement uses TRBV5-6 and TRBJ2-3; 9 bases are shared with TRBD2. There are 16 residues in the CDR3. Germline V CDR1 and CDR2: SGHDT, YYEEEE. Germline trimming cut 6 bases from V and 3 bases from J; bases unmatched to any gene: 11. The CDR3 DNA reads TGTGCCAGCACCTGGGGCGGGGGGGCCCGGACAGATACGCAGTATTTT. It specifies CASTWGGGARTDTQYF.

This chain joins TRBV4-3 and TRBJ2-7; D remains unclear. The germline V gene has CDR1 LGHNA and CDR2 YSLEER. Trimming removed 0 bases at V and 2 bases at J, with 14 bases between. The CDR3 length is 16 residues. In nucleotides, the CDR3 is TGCGCCAGCAGCCAAGATAGGAGCCCAAGGGCCTACGAGCAGTACTTC. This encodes CASSQDRSPRAYEQYF.

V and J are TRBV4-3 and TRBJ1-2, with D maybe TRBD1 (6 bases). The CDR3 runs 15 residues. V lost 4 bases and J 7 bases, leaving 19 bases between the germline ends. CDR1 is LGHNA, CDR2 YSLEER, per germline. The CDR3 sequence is CASSPTETGRSGYTF. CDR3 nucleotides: TGCGCCAGCAGCCCCACGGAGACAGGCCGAAGTGGCTACACCTTC.

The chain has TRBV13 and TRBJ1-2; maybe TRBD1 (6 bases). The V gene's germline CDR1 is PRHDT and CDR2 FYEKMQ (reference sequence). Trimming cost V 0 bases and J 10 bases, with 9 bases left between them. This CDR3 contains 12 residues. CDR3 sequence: CASSLGGGPYTF. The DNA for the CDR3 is TGTGCCAGCAGCTTAGGTGGGGGCCCCTACACCTTC.

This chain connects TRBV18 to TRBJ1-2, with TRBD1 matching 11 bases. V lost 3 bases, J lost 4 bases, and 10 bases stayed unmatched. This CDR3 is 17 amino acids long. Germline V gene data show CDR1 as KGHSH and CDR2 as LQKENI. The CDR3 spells CASSPRTGGAEGYGYTF. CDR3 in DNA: TGTGCCAGCTCACCGAGGACAGGGGGCGCAGAGGGCTATGGCTACACCTTC.

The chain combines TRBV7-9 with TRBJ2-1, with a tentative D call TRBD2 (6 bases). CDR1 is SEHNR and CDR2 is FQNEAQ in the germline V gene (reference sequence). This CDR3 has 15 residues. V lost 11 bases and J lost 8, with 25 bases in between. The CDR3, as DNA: TGTGCCGTGGCGGGGCAGATAAATGAAATGTATGAGCAGTTCTTC. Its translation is CAVAGQINEMYEQFF.

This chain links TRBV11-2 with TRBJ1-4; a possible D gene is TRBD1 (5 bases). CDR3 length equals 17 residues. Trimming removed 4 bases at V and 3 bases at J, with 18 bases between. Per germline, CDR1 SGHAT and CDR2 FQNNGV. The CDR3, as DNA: TGTGCCAGCAGCTCCGTTCACCTTGGGACGGCTAATGAAAAACTGTTTTTT. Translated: CASSSVHLGTANEKLFF.

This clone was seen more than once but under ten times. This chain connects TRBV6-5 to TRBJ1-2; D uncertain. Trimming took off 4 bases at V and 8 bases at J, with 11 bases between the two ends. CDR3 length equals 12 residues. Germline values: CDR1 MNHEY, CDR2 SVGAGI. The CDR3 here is CASSSRPCGYTF. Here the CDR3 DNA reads TGTGCCAGCAGTTCAAGACCCTGCGGCTACACCTTC.

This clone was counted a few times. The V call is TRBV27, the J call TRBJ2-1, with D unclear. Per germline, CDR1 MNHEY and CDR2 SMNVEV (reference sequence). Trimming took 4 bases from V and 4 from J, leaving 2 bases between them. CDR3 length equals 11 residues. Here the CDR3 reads CASSWYNEQFF. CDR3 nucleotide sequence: TGTGCCAGCAGTTGGTACAATGAGCAGTTCTTC.

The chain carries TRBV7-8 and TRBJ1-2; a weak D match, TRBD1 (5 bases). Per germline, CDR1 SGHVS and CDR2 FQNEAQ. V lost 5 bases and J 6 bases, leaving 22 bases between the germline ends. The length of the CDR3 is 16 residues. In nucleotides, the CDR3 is TGTGCCAGCAGCCCAAACCTAGGTCCGGGGCTTGATGGCTACACCTTC. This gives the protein CASSPNLGPGLDGYTF.

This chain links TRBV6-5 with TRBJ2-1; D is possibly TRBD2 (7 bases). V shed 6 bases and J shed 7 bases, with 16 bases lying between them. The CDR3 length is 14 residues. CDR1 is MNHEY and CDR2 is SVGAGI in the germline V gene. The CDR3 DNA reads TGTGCCAGCAGCTCCGAGGGGGGGATGAATGAGCAGTTCTTC. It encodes CASSSEGGMNEQFF.

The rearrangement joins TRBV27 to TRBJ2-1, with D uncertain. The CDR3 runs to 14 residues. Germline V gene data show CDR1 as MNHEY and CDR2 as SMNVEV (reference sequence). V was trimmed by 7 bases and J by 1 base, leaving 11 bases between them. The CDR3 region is CASTPFWSYNEQFF. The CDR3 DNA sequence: TGTGCCAGCACCCCCTTTTGGTCCTACAATGAGCAGTTCTTC.

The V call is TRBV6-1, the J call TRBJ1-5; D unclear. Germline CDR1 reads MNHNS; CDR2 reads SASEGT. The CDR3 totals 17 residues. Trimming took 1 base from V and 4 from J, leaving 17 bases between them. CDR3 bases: TGTGCCAGCAGTGAAGGGGGATTCGGAAGCATGAATCAGCCCCAGCATTTT. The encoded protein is CASSEGGFGSMNQPQHF.

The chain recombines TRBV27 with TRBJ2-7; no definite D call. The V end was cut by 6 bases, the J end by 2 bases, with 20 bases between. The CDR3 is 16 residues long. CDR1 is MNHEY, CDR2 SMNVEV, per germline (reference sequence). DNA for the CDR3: TGTGCCAGCAGCCTCACGGGTGTGGCCAAACCCTACGAGCAGTACTTC. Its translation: CASSLTGVAKPYEQYF.

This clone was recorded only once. CDR3 protein: CAWSGTPISGNTIYF. CDR3 coding DNA: TGTGCCTGGAGCGGGACCCCGATCTCTGGAAACACCATATATTTT. V is TRBV30 and J is TRBJ1-3, with D possibly being TRBD1 (5 bases). V lost 3 bases and J 0 bases, leaving 12 bases between the germline ends. The CDR3 is made up of 15 amino acids. CDR1 and CDR2 from the germline V gene are GTSNPN and SVGIG (reference sequence).

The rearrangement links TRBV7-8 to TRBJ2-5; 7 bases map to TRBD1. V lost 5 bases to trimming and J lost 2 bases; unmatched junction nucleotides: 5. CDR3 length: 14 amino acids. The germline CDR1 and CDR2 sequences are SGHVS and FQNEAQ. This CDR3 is CASSLWTGQETQYF. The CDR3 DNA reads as TGTGCCAGCAGCCTATGGACAGGTCAAGAGACCCAGTACTTC.

The CDR3 DNA reads TGTGCCAGCAGTTTAAGCCTAGCGGGTGAAAAACTGTTTTTT. Its translation: CASSLSLAGEKLFF. The V gene is TRBV27, the J gene TRBJ1-4; D not certain. Germline V gives CDR1 MNHEY, CDR2 SMNVEV (reference sequence). V was trimmed by 2 bases and J by 7 bases, leaving 11 bases between them. The CDR3 sequence is 14 residues long.

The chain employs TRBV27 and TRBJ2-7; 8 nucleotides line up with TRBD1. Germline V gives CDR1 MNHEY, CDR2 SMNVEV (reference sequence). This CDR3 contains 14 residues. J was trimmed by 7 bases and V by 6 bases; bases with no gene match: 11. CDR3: CASSPGQGAFEQYF. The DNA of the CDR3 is TGTGCCAGCAGCCCCGGGCAGGGGGCCTTTGAGCAGTACTTC.